These T cell receptor beta chains were read from a single sample in a study of T cells in Graves' hyperthyroidism and ophthalmopathy. TCRdb re-called the multiplex PCR reads with MiXCR, one entry per CDR3 protein. The table includes more than 300,000 distinct CDR3 sequences, around 13% detected once. The sequenced sample was blood. The receptors derive from a woman under 30 with Graves' hyperthyroidism. The conserved cysteine and the conserved F or W are not part of the CDR3 here.

j_gene: TRBJ2-7
v_gene: TRBV6-1
len: 13
CDR3aa: ASSRLAGSSYEQY

j_gene: TRBJ1-4
v_gene: TRBV25-1
len: 15
CDR3aa: ASSESGGTGSGEKLF

j_gene: TRBJ2-1
v_gene: TRBV28
len: 15
CDR3aa: ASSSGRTSGSSNEQF

j_gene: TRBJ2-4
v_gene: TRBV11-2
len: 13
CDR3aa: ASSMPLGAENIQY

j_gene: TRBJ2-2
v_gene: TRBV7-3
len: 12
CDR3aa: ASSGASNTGELF

j_gene: TRBJ1-4
v_gene: TRBV30
len: 11
CDR3aa: AWKNGGNEKLF

j_gene: TRBJ1-2
v_gene: TRBV7-9
len: 14
CDR3aa: ASSLNSLDRDYGYT

j_gene: TRBJ2-5
v_gene: TRBV7-2
len: 12
CDR3aa: ASSSQGGKETQY

j_gene: TRBJ2-7
v_gene: TRBV5-6
len: 11
CDR3aa: ASSIRGVYEQY

j_gene: TRBJ1-2
v_gene: TRBV9
len: 13
CDR3aa: ASSVEGQGSGGYT

j_gene: TRBJ1-2
v_gene: TRBV24-1
len: 13
CDR3aa: ATSDPGQGIYGYT

j_gene: TRBJ2-1
v_gene: TRBV5-1
len: 11
CDR3aa: ASSLGENNEQF

j_gene: TRBJ1-1
v_gene: TRBV6-5
len: 12
CDR3aa: ASSYSERNTEAF

j_gene: TRBJ2-7
v_gene: TRBV20-1
len: 14
CDR3aa: SARDPGTAKPYEQY

j_gene: TRBJ1-4
v_gene: TRBV6-5
len: 14
CDR3aa: ASSYGRAPTNEKLF

j_gene: TRBJ2-5
v_gene: TRBV2
len: 15
CDR3aa: ASFGGFGRGGQETQY

j_gene: TRBJ1-6
v_gene: TRBV20-1
len: 13
CDR3aa: SARAVTGNNSPLH

j_gene: TRBJ1-5
v_gene: TRBV10-3
len: 14
CDR3aa: ATNRDRGQGNQPQH

j_gene: TRBJ2-1
v_gene: TRBV6-6
len: 11
CDR3aa: ASSYLASNEQF

j_gene: TRBJ1-3
v_gene: TRBV24-1
len: 13
CDR3aa: ATRRRESSGNTIY

j_gene: TRBJ1-5
v_gene: TRBV20-1
len: 11
CDR3aa: SAGWGSNQPQH

j_gene: TRBJ1-3
v_gene: TRBV12-3/TRBV12-4
len: 13
CDR3aa: ASRRGQLSGNTIY

j_gene: TRBJ2-7
v_gene: TRBV11-1
len: 13
CDR3aa: ASSPRSGRVYEQY

j_gene: TRBJ1-1
v_gene: TRBV6-8
len: 10
CDR3aa: ASGRRHTEAF

j_gene: TRBJ1-2
v_gene: TRBV2
len: 14
CDR3aa: ASSELTVLFNYGYT

j_gene: TRBJ2-1
v_gene: TRBV18
len: 16
CDR3aa: ASSPNLPGALVYNEQF

j_gene: TRBJ1-1
v_gene: TRBV2
len: 10
CDR3aa: AWGGGPTEAF

j_gene: TRBJ2-7
v_gene: TRBV20-1
len: 11
CDR3aa: SARGGQLLEQY

j_gene: TRBJ2-5
v_gene: TRBV10-2
len: 12
CDR3aa: ASRDLAGGETQY

j_gene: TRBJ2-1
v_gene: TRBV12-3/TRBV12-4
len: 13
CDR3aa: ASSSGGVSANEQF

j_gene: TRBJ2-1
v_gene: TRBV4-1
len: 10
CDR3aa: ASSQLGGEQF

j_gene: TRBJ2-5
v_gene: TRBV9
len: 12
CDR3aa: ASSSGNLQETQY

j_gene: TRBJ2-1
v_gene: TRBV7-3
len: 13
CDR3aa: ASSLIERGDNEQF

j_gene: TRBJ1-1
v_gene: TRBV4-1
len: 12
CDR3aa: ASSQDSRATEAF

j_gene: TRBJ2-7
v_gene: TRBV29-1
len: 11
CDR3aa: SVRQGAGWEQY

j_gene: TRBJ2-1
v_gene: TRBV9
len: 13
CDR3aa: ASSASTGPYNEQF

j_gene: TRBJ2-7
v_gene: TRBV7-8
len: 10
CDR3aa: ASSRRNYEQY

j_gene: TRBJ2-2
v_gene: TRBV5-4
len: 15
CDR3aa: ASSFPSGGDGTGELF

j_gene: TRBJ2-3
v_gene: TRBV28
len: 13
CDR3aa: ASRERGRVMNTQY

j_gene: TRBJ1-1
v_gene: TRBV5-1
len: 13
CDR3aa: ASSLVGDTNTEAF

j_gene: TRBJ1-2
v_gene: TRBV2
len: 14
CDR3aa: ASSEQKPSGNYGYT

j_gene: TRBJ2-7
v_gene: TRBV20-1
len: 12
CDR3aa: SGTDRRSSYEQY

j_gene: TRBJ2-7
v_gene: TRBV15
len: 14
CDR3aa: ATSRDQAGGLYEQY

j_gene: TRBJ1-4
v_gene: TRBV3-1
len: 15
CDR3aa: ASSLRQGVATNEKLF

j_gene: TRBJ1-3
v_gene: TRBV6-1
len: 14
CDR3aa: ASSQFPAGAGNTIY

j_gene: TRBJ2-1
v_gene: TRBV28
len: 14
CDR3aa: ASSPPTGGAYNEQF

j_gene: TRBJ1-2
v_gene: TRBV6-9
len: 12
CDR3aa: ASSYPLVGGGYT

j_gene: TRBJ1-5
v_gene: TRBV20-1
len: 12
CDR3aa: SARDGQFNQPQH

j_gene: TRBJ2-2
v_gene: TRBV5-4
len: 14
CDR3aa: ASSPPGQAGTGELF

j_gene: TRBJ1-1
v_gene: TRBV29-1
len: 13
CDR3aa: SVHHGRTGGNKAF

j_gene: TRBJ1-1
v_gene: TRBV9
len: 12
CDR3aa: ASSVGGSSTEAF

j_gene: TRBJ2-2
v_gene: TRBV3-1
len: 13
CDR3aa: ASSQALQGTGELF